These T cell receptor beta chains were read from a single sample in a study of OX40 agonist ivuxolimab in advanced cancers. Using immunoSEQ multiplex PCR, the repertoire was profiled, and TCRdb retains in-frame clones only, with some absent. The table records about 59,000 clones, 65% to 85% of them present only once. The sequencing here drew on CD4+ or CD8+ T cells sorted from blood, taken in a trial of the OX40 agonist ivuxolimab. The receptors were sampled from an adult with an advanced solid tumor such as melanoma, head and neck, liver or kidney cancer. The CDR3 runs from the conserved cysteine through the conserved F or W. D genes are given only for firm matches. Clone size, where shown, is once, few, many, or a class for clones that have expanded.

j_gene: TRBJ1-2; abundance: .; d_gene: .; v_gene: TRBV30; CDR3nt: TGTGCCTGGAGTTACAACAGGGCCCCCTCTGGCTACACCTTC; CDR3aa: CAWSYNRAPSGYTF
j_gene: TRBJ1-2; abundance: .; d_gene: .; v_gene: TRBV14; CDR3nt: TGTGCCAGCAGCCATGGCCCTACCTATGGCTACACCTTC; CDR3aa: CASSHGPTYGYTF
j_gene: TRBJ2-5; abundance: once; d_gene: .; v_gene: TRBV6-1; CDR3nt: TGTGCCAGCTCCAGGGGCGGGGGAGAGACCCAGTACTTC; CDR3aa: CASSRGGGETQYF
j_gene: TRBJ2-2; abundance: .; d_gene: .; v_gene: TRBV4-1; CDR3nt: TGCGCCAGCAGCCAACAGGGATTTTTAGGGGAGCTGTTTTTT; CDR3aa: CASSQQGFLGELFF
j_gene: TRBJ2-7; abundance: .; d_gene: .; v_gene: TRBV6-1; CDR3nt: TGTGCCAGCATCGAAAGAGGTGGGAGCTCCTACGAGCAGTACTTC; CDR3aa: CASIERGGSSYEQYF
j_gene: TRBJ2-7; abundance: .; d_gene: .; v_gene: TRBV19; CDR3nt: TGTGCCAGTAGCGACAACTACGAGCAGTACTTC; CDR3aa: CASSDNYEQYF
j_gene: TRBJ2-3; abundance: .; d_gene: TRBD2; v_gene: TRBV5-1; CDR3nt: TGCGCCAGCAGCTTGGGTTTCGGCGGGGGAAGCCTAAGCACAGATACGCAGTATTTT; CDR3aa: CASSLGFGGGSLSTDTQYF
j_gene: TRBJ2-7; abundance: .; d_gene: TRBD1; v_gene: TRBV29-1; CDR3nt: TGCAGCGTTGTCAAAGGACAGGGGGTGGGCGAGCAGTACTTC; CDR3aa: CSVVKGQGVGEQYF
j_gene: TRBJ1-1; abundance: .; d_gene: .; v_gene: TRBV19; CDR3nt: TGTGCCAGTACCCGGACAGCTGAAACCCCTGAAGCTTTCTTT; CDR3aa: CASTRTAETPEAFF
j_gene: TRBJ2-7; abundance: .; d_gene: TRBD2; v_gene: TRBV13; CDR3nt: TGTGCCAGCAGCTTAGACGGGACTAGCGCGTCCTACGAGCAGTACTTC; CDR3aa: CASSLDGTSASYEQYF
j_gene: TRBJ2-1; abundance: .; d_gene: .; v_gene: TRBV11-2; CDR3nt: TGTGCCAGCGCAGGGGCTAGCGCGGGTGAGCAGTTCTTC; CDR3aa: CASAGASAGEQFF
j_gene: TRBJ1-2; abundance: few; d_gene: .; v_gene: TRBV18; CDR3nt: TGTGCCAGCTCAAGCTCCTTTGCCAACTATGGCTACACCTTC; CDR3aa: CASSSSFANYGYTF
j_gene: TRBJ1-6; abundance: .; d_gene: .; v_gene: TRBV30; CDR3nt: TGTGCCTGGACGAGGGACACCTTGAGCTCCTATAATTCACCCCTCCACTTT; CDR3aa: CAWTRDTLSSYNSPLHF
j_gene: TRBJ2-1; abundance: .; d_gene: .; v_gene: TRBV5-1; CDR3nt: TGCGCCAGCAGCTTCGGGACACCTTCCTACAATGAGCAGTTCTTC; CDR3aa: CASSFGTPSYNEQFF
j_gene: TRBJ1-5; abundance: .; d_gene: .; v_gene: TRBV5-4; CDR3nt: TGTGCCAGCAGCCAAGATCACTCCGGGGAGCCCCAGCATTTT; CDR3aa: CASSQDHSGEPQHF
j_gene: TRBJ1-1; abundance: .; d_gene: .; v_gene: TRBV21-1; CDR3nt: TGTGCCAGCAGCAAAGCAAGGGACAGGATCATGAACACTGAAGCTTTCTTT; CDR3aa: CASSKARDRIMNTEAFF
j_gene: TRBJ1-3; abundance: .; d_gene: .; v_gene: TRBV7-9; CDR3nt: TGTGCCAGCAGCTTCGGAAACACCATATATTTT; CDR3aa: CASSFGNTIYF
j_gene: TRBJ1-2; abundance: .; d_gene: .; v_gene: TRBV5-4; CDR3nt: TGTGCCAGCAGCTGGACCTTCCCTTTCAGCACTAACTATGGCTACACCTTC; CDR3aa: CASSWTFPFSTNYGYTF
j_gene: TRBJ1-4; abundance: .; d_gene: TRBD1; v_gene: TRBV6-5; CDR3nt: TGTGCCAGCAGTTACCAGACAGGGGGGAATGAAAAACTGTTTTTT; CDR3aa: CASSYQTGGNEKLFF
j_gene: TRBJ2-7; abundance: .; d_gene: .; v_gene: TRBV6-5; CDR3nt: TGTGCCAGCAGTTTCCGGACGGACTACGAGCAGTACTTC; CDR3aa: CASSFRTDYEQYF
j_gene: TRBJ1-5; abundance: .; d_gene: .; v_gene: TRBV10-3; CDR3nt: TGTGCCACCACTCCCCACTCTAGGGAACTCAGCAATCAGCCCCAGCATTTT; CDR3aa: CATTPHSRELSNQPQHF
j_gene: TRBJ2-7; abundance: .; d_gene: .; v_gene: TRBV9; CDR3nt: TGTGCCAGCAGCGTCGACACCTTCTCCTACGAGCAGTACTTC; CDR3aa: CASSVDTFSYEQYF
j_gene: TRBJ1-2; abundance: .; d_gene: TRBD1; v_gene: TRBV6-1; CDR3nt: TGTGCCAGCAGCCCGGGACAGGGGGACTATGGCTACACCTTC; CDR3aa: CASSPGQGDYGYTF
j_gene: TRBJ1-3; abundance: .; d_gene: .; v_gene: TRBV4-3; CDR3nt: TGCGCCAGCAGCCACGTAATAGGGGTCTCTGGAAACACCATATATTTT; CDR3aa: CASSHVIGVSGNTIYF
j_gene: TRBJ1-2; abundance: .; d_gene: .; v_gene: TRBV27; CDR3nt: TGTGCCAGCAGCTCACTCAGTACGGGACGGACTAACTATGGCTACACCTTC; CDR3aa: CASSSLSTGRTNYGYTF
j_gene: TRBJ2-6; abundance: .; d_gene: .; v_gene: TRBV6-1; CDR3nt: TGTGCCAGCAGTTCCGGGGCCAACGTCCTGACTTTC; CDR3aa: CASSSGANVLTF
j_gene: TRBJ2-7; abundance: .; d_gene: .; v_gene: TRBV28; CDR3nt: TGTGCCAGCAGGATGAGAGGGACGGTGTACGAGCAGTACTTC; CDR3aa: CASRMRGTVYEQYF
j_gene: TRBJ1-5; abundance: .; d_gene: .; v_gene: TRBV7-9; CDR3nt: TGTGCCAGCAGCTCGGGGGGGGGTAATCAGCCCCAGCATTTT; CDR3aa: CASSSGGGNQPQHF
j_gene: TRBJ1-1; abundance: .; d_gene: .; v_gene: TRBV19; CDR3nt: TGTGCCAGTAGTATAGAAGATTTAGGGACGAGTGCTGAAGCTTTCTTT; CDR3aa: CASSIEDLGTSAEAFF